This T cell receptor (beta chain) was sequenced for a study of lymphopenia after photon versus proton radiotherapy. Assay used: immunoSEQ multiplex PCR; TCRdb lists only in-frame clones, some missing. The table has about 58,000 clones, around 85% seen once. V lost 3 bases, J lost 2 bases, and 5 bases stayed unmatched. CDR3 length equals 17 residues. CDR1 MNHEY and CDR2 SMNVEV come from the germline V gene (reference sequence). About this clone itself: The target antigen is unknown.

Overall study results and limits: Survival link was tested only in deceased patients; proton benefit remains a possibility. Relative stability marked proton patients; photon patients lost diversity and naive cells.

Specimen: peripheral blood, collected from a patient treated with proton-based radiotherapy. The receptor was derived from a man aged 60-69 years with pancreatic cancer. This chain links TRBV27 with TRBJ2-2; 11 bases map to TRBD2. CDR3 in DNA: TGTGCCAGCAGTTTGATGGGACTAGCGGTAAACACCGGGGAGCTGTTTTTT. It encodes CASSLMGLAVNTGELFF.